The clone carrying this T cell receptor beta chain was found once. These data belong to a study of T cells in localized non-small cell lung cancer. TCRdb's copy holds only in-frame clones and misses some; the assay was immunoSEQ multiplex PCR. The repertoire holds some 21,000 clones, with 85% to 95% as singletons. Here the sequenced sample was peripheral blood, taken before any cancer treatment. The source is a male donor at least 60 years old with stage I squamous cell lung carcinoma.

This CDR3 is CSAPQGQGETQYF. The CDR3 DNA reads as TGCAGCGCCCCACAGGGACAGGGGGAGACCCAGTACTTC. The V gene is TRBV29-1, the J gene TRBJ2-5; TRBD1 matches 10 bases. Trimming cost V 7 bases and J 5 bases; bases outside gene matches: 7. CDR1 and CDR2 (germline): SQVTM, ANQGSEA. The length of the CDR3 is 13 residues.